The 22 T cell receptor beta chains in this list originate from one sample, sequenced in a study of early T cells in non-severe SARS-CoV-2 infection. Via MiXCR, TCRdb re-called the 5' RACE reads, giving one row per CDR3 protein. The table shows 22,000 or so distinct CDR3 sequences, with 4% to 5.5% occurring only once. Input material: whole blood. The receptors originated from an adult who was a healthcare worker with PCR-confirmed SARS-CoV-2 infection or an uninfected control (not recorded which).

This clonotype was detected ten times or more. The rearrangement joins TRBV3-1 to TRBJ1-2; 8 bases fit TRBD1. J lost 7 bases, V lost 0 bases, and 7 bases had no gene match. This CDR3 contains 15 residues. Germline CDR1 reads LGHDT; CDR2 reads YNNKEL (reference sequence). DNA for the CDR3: TGTGCCAGCAGCCAAGATCTTCAGGGGGCATCTGGCTACACCTTC. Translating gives CASSQDLQGASGYTF.

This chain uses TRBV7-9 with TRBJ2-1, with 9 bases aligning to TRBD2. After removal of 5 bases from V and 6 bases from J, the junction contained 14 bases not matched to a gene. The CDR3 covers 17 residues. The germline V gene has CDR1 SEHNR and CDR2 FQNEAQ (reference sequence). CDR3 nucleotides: TGTGCCAGCAGCGACTTTGTAAAAGCGGGAGGTTTCAATGAGCAGTTCTTC. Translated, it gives CASSDFVKAGGFNEQFF.

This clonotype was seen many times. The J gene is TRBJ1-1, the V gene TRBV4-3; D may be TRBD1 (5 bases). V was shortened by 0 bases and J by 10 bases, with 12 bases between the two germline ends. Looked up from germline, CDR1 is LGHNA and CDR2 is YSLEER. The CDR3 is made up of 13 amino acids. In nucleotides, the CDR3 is TGCGCCAGCAGCCAAGATAATGGGGGTGGAGCTTTCTTT. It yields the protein CASSQDNGGGAFF.

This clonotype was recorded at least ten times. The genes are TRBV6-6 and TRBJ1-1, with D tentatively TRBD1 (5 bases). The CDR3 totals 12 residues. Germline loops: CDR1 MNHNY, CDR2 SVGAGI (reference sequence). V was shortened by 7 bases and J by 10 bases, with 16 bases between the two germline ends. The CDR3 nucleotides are TGTGCCAGCAACGAACACAGGTGGGGAGCTTTCTTT. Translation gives CASNEHRWGAFF.

Here the CDR3 reads CASSLEGTSTDTQYF. Here the CDR3 DNA reads TGTGCCAGCAGCTTAGAGGGTACCAGCACAGATACGCAGTATTTT. V usage is TRBV7-2 and J usage is TRBJ2-3, with D uncertain. The CDR3 has 15 amino acids. Trimming took off 1 base at V and 0 bases at J, with 8 bases between the two ends. Per germline, CDR1 SGHTA and CDR2 FQGNSA.

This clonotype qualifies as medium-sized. The DNA of the CDR3 is TGTGCCAGCAGCCATGGGGGTGGAGGGGCGAACACTGAAGCTTTCTTT. Amino acid sequence: CASSHGGGGANTEAFF. This rearrangement joins TRBV28 to TRBJ1-1, with D perhaps TRBD1 (5 bases). V was clipped by 6 bases and J by 1 base, with 18 bases between them. CDR1 MDHEN and CDR2 SYDVKM come from the germline V gene. There are 16 residues in the CDR3.

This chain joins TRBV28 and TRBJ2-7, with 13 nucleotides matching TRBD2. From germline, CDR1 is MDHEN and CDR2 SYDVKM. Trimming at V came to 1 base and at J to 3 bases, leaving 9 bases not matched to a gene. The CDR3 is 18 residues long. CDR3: CASSLSGSRLAGGYEQYF. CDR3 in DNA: TGTGCCAGCAGTTTATCGGGGTCACGACTAGCGGGAGGCTACGAGCAGTACTTC.

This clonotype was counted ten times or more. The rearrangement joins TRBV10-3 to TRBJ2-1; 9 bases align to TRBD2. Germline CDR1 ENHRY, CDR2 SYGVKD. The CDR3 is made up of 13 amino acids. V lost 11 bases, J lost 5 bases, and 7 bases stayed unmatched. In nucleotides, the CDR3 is TGTGCCTCACGGACTAGCGCCGACAATGAGCAGTTCTTC. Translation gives CASRTSADNEQFF.

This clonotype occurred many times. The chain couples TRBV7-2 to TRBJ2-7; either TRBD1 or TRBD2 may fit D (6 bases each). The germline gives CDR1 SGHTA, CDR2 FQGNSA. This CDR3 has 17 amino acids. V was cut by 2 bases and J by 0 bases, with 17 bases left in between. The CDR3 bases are TGTGCCAGCAGCTTAATTGGGGGCGGGATTAACTCCTACGAGCAGTACTTC. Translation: CASSLIGGGINSYEQYF.

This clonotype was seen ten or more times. In DNA, the CDR3 is TGTGCCAGCAGCTTAGCGGGGACTAGCGGGAATAGTCAGTTCTTC. Amino acids: CASSLAGTSGNSQFF. V is TRBV11-1 and J is TRBJ2-1; 13 nucleotides match TRBD2. V was clipped by 0 bases and J by 13 bases; unmatched bases: 6. The CDR3 contains 15 residues. Germline V gene data show CDR1 as SGHAT and CDR2 as FQDESV (reference sequence).

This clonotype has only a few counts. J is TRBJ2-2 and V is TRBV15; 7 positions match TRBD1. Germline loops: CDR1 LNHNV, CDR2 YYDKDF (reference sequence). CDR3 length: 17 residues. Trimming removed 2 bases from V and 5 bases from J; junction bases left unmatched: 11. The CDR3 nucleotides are TGTGCCACCAGCAGACCAAGGACAGGAGATGGAACCGGGGAGCTGTTTTTT. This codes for CATSRPRTGDGTGELFF.

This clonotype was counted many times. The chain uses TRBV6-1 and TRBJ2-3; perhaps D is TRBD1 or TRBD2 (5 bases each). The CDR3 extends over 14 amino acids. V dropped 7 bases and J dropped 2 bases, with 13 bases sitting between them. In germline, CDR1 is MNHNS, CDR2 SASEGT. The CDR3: CASKEVGVTDTQYF. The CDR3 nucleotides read TGTGCCAGCAAAGAGGTGGGGGTCACAGATACGCAGTATTTT.

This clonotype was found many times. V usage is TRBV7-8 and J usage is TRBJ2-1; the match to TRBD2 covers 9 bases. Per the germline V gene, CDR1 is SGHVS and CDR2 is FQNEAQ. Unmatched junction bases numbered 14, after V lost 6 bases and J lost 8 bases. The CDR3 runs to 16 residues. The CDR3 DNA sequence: TGTGCCAGCAGGTACCCGCGGGAGGGCCCAATTGATGAGCAGTTCTTC. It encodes CASRYPREGPIDEQFF.

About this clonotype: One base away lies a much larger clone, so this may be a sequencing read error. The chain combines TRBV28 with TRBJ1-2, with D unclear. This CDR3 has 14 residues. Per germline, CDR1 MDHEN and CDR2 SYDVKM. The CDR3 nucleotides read TGTGTCAGCAGTACCGACACCATGGGCTATGGCTACACCTTC. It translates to CVSSTDTMGYGYTF.

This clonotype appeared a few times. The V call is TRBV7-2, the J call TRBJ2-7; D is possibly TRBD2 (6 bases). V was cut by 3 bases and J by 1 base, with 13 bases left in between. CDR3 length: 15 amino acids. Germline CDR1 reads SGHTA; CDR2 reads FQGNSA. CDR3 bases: TGTGCCAGCAGCTTGCGGGACTCGAGATCCTACGAGCAGTACTTC. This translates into CASSLRDSRSYEQYF.

CDR3 in DNA: TGTGCCAGCAGACAACAGGGATCGAACACCGGGGAGCTGTTTTTT. Translation: CASRQQGSNTGELFF. V gene TRBV6-6 combines with J gene TRBJ2-2, with D maybe TRBD1 (6 bases). The CDR3 runs 15 residues. V shed 6 bases and J shed 0 bases, with 11 bases lying between them. The V gene's germline CDR1 is MNHNY and CDR2 SVGAGI (reference sequence).

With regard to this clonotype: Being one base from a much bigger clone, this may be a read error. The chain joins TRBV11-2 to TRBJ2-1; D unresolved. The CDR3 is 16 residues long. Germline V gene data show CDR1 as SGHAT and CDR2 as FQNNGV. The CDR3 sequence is CASSLGATSSYNEQSF. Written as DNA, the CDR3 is TGTGCCAGCAGCTTGGGTGCTACCTCATCCTACAATGAGCAGTCCTTC.

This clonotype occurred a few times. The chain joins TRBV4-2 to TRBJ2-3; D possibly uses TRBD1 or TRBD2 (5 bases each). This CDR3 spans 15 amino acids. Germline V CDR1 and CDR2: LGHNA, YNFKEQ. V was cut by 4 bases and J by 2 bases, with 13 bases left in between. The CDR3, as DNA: TGTGCCAGCAGCCGGGTCGGGACGGCCACAGATACGCAGTATTTT. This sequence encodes CASSRVGTATDTQYF.

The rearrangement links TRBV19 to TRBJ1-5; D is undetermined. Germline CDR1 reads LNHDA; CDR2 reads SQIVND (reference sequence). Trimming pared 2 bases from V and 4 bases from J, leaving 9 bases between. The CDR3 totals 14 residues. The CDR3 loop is CASSILTENQPQHF. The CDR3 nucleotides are TGTGCCAGTAGTATATTGACGGAGAATCAGCCCCAGCATTTT.

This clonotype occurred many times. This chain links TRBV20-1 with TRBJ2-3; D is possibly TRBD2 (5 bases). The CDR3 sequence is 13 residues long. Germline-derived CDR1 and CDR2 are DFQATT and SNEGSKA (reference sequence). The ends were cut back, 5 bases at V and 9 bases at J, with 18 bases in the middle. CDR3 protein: CSAGGGADGTQYF. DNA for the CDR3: TGCAGTGCTGGCGGTGGAGCGGATGGCACGCAGTATTTT.

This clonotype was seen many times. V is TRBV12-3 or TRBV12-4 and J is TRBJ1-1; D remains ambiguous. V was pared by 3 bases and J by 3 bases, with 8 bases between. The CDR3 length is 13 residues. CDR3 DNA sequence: TGTGCCAGCAGTTTCTTCAGGCACACTGAAGCTTTCTTT. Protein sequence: CASSFFRHTEAFF.

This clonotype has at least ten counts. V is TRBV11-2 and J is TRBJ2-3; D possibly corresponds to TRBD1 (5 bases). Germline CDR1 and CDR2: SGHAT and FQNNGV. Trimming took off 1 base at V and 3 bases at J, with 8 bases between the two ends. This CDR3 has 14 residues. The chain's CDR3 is CASSLAWTTDTQYF. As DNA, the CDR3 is TGTGCCAGCAGCTTAGCTTGGACAACAGATACGCAGTATTTT.